This TCR beta chain came from a study of T cell responses to AZD1222 COVID-19 vaccine. Comments on this clone: Its antigen is not known.

CDR1 and CDR2 from the germline V gene are LNHDA and SQIVND (reference sequence). V was trimmed by 1 base and J by 1 base, leaving 4 bases between them. This CDR3 has 14 residues. Generated by immunoSEQ multiplex PCR, the TCRdb table keeps only in-frame clones and is missing some. The sample includes around 140,000 clones, more than 90% of them seen just once. Study-level points and caveats: Reports say nearly half of spike-specific TCRs go after unmutated variant regions. Only a handful of AZD1222 recipients, more than five in all, had baseline seropositivity.

The V and J genes are TRBV19 and TRBJ2-2, with no clear D. The receptor was derived from an adult in good health. The source was peripheral blood, collected on day 0 of AZD1222 vaccination. CDR3 bases: TGTGCCAGTAGTATAGGGAGGAACACCGGGGAGCTGTTTTTT. Protein product: CASSIGRNTGELFF.